Listed here are 13 T cell receptor beta chains from one sample, sequenced in a study of beta chain features in type 1 diabetes. Isolated RNA was reverse transcribed in full, so expressed TCRB transcripts were sequenced. Libraries were prepared by immunoSEQ multiplex PCR; TCRdb keeps only in-frame clonotypes and omits some of them. Seen here are 120,000 to 150,000 clones, 48% observed once, and the top ten hold roughly 0.42%. The sequenced material came from Tregs from blood. Receptors were obtained from a young man in good health.

J is TRBJ2-1 and V is TRBV28; a weak D match, TRBD2 (5 bases). The V and J ends lost 6 bases and 0 bases respectively, with 9 bases between them. The CDR3 consists of 14 residues. Germline assignment: CDR1 MDHEN and CDR2 SYDVKM. This CDR3 reads CASRERSSYNEQFF. DNA of the CDR3: TGTGCCAGCAGAGAGCGGAGCTCCTACAATGAGCAGTTCTTC.

V and J are TRBV18 and TRBJ2-1; 8 bases agree with TRBD1. CDR1 and CDR2 from the germline V gene are KGHSH and LQKENI. The V and J ends lost 6 bases and 0 bases, in that order; junction bases with no gene match: 4. This CDR3 is 15 amino acids long. The CDR3 spells CASSGQGGSYNEQFF. CDR3 DNA: TGTGCCAGCTCCGGACAGGGAGGCTCCTACAATGAGCAGTTCTTC.

The gene calls are TRBV10-2 and TRBJ2-7; D is undetermined. Per germline, CDR1 WSHSY and CDR2 SAAADI. The CDR3 totals 13 residues. Trimming left V 6 bases short and J 3 bases short, with 12 bases between. CDR3 protein: CASRFGTIYEQYF. The CDR3 region has the DNA TGCGCCAGCAGATTTGGCACGATCTACGAGCAGTACTTC.

The table lists this clone with a few counts. This chain links TRBV25-1 with TRBJ1-2, with D unresolved. This CDR3 has 12 amino acids. Trimming shortened V by 3 bases and J by 8 bases, and 10 bases separated the two germline ends. CDR1 and CDR2 from the germline V gene are MGHDK and SYGVNS. The CDR3 loop reads CASSEPWEGYTF. DNA of the CDR3: TGTGCCAGCAGTGAGCCCTGGGAGGGCTACACCTTC.

V gene TRBV9 combines with J gene TRBJ2-1, with a possible D match to TRBD2 (6 bases). Deletions cut 4 bases from V and 2 bases from J, with 19 bases between. Germline CDR1 SGDLS, CDR2 YYNGEE. This CDR3 is built from 17 residues. DNA of the CDR3: TGTGCCAGCAGCACCCCTAAAGGCGGGACCACCTACAATGAGCAGTTCTTC. As protein: CASSTPKGGTTYNEQFF.

This clone was seen more than once but under ten times. Additional DNA sequences in this sample encode the identical CDR3. The chain is built from TRBV7-2 and TRBJ2-3, with a weak D call TRBD2 (5 bases). Germline V CDR1 and CDR2: SGHTA, FQGNSA. V lost 3 bases, J lost 0 bases, and 7 bases lay in between. The CDR3 is made up of 14 amino acids. CDR3 sequence reads: CASSLWRSTDTQYF. CDR3 nucleotide sequence: TGTGCCAGCAGCTTGTGGAGGAGCACAGATACGCAGTATTTT. Complete variable domain (other parts from reference TRBV7-2 and TRBJ2-3): GAGVSQSPSNKVTEKGKDVELRCDPISGHTALYWYRQSLGQGLEFLIYFQGNSAPDKSGLPSDRFSAERTGGSVSTLTIQRTQQEDSAVYLCASSLWRSTDTQYFGPGTRLTVL.

The chain joins TRBV20-1 to TRBJ2-4; 7 bases are a match to TRBD1. The germline V gene has CDR1 DFQATT and CDR2 SNEGSKA (reference sequence). The CDR3 totals 11 residues. V lost 6 bases, J lost 7 bases, and 3 bases stayed unmatched. This CDR3 reads CSAPRGNIQYF. CDR3 nucleotide sequence: TGCAGTGCACCCAGGGGGAACATTCAGTACTTC.

V gene TRBV18 combines with J gene TRBJ2-7; TRBD2 might be the D (5 bases). This CDR3 is built from 14 residues. Germline CDR1 is KGHSH and CDR2 is LQKENI. V was shortened by 3 bases and J by 6 bases, with 15 bases between the two germline ends. The CDR3 spells CASSPTTAVVEQYF. In DNA, the CDR3 is TGTGCCAGCTCACCGACTACCGCGGTAGTCGAGCAGTACTTC. Using reference TRBV18 and TRBJ2-7 for the parts outside the CDR3, the full variable domain is NAGVMQNPRHLVRRRGQEARLRCSPMKGHSHVYWYRQLPEEGLKFMVYLQKENIIDESGMPKERFSAEFPKEGPSILRIQQVVRGDSAAYFCASSPTTAVVEQYFGPGTRLTVT.

This clone was observed a handful of times. The CDR3 coding sequence is TGTGCCAGCGGCCCCTGGGGAGGGAGCCATGAGCAGTTCTTC. Translating it yields CASGPWGGSHEQFF. The chain carries TRBV14 and TRBJ2-1, with TRBD2 matching 7 bases. This CDR3 contains 14 residues. Trimming took 8 bases from V and 8 from J; bases not matched to a gene: 12. Germline V gives CDR1 SGHDN, CDR2 FVKESK.

J is TRBJ2-1 and V is TRBV28, with TRBD2 identical over 8 bases. The CDR3 totals 16 residues. CDR1 and CDR2 from the germline V gene are MDHEN and SYDVKM. The trim removed 6 bases at V and 7 bases at J, leaving 14 bases unmatched. The chain's CDR3 is CASSQRSGGGRNEQFF. For the CDR3, the DNA is TGTGCCAGCAGCCAACGCTCCGGGGGGGGGAGAAATGAGCAGTTCTTC.

In this sample, this clone turned up a few times. The rearrangement links TRBV18 to TRBJ1-1; no clear D gene. The V end lost 6 bases, the J end lost 3 bases, and 11 bases lay between the germline ends. This CDR3 has 13 residues. Per germline, CDR1 KGHSH and CDR2 LQKENI. CDR3 residues: CASSFNFDTEAFF. Written as DNA, the CDR3 is TGTGCCAGCTCTTTCAACTTCGACACTGAAGCTTTCTTT.

A remark on this clone: The junction departs from the called germline gene at one end, perhaps through a read error. The rearrangement joins TRBV6-6 to TRBJ2-7; D perhaps matches TRBD2 (5 bases). From germline, CDR1 is MNHNY and CDR2 SVGAGI (reference sequence). The CDR3 consists of 12 residues. CDR3 nucleotides: TGTGCCAGCAGTTACGGACTGTACGAGCTGTACTTC. It translates to CASSYGLYELYF.

The chain recombines TRBV18 with TRBJ2-2; D ambiguous. CDR1 is KGHSH, CDR2 LQKENI, per germline. Between the trimmed V and J ends, which lost 2 bases and 2 bases, there was a span of 6 bases. CDR3 size: 14 residues. CDR3 in DNA: TGTGCCAGCTCACCAGGCGGAAACACCGGGGAGCTGTTTTTT. It codes for CASSPGGNTGELFF.